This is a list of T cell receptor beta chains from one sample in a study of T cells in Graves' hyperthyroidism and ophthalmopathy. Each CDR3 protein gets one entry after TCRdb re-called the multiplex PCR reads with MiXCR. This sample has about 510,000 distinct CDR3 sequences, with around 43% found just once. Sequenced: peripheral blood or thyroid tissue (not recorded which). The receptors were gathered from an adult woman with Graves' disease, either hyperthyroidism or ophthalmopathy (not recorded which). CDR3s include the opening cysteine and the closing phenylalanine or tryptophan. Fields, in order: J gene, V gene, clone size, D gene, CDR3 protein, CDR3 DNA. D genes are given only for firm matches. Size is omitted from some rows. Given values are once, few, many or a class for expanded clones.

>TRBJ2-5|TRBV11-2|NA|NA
CASSLERGTGGYQETQYF
TGTGCCAGCAGCTTAGAACGGGGCACCGGGGGATACCAAGAGACCCAGTACTTC
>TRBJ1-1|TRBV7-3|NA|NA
CASSLDTTEAFF
TGTGCCAGCAGCTTAGACACTACTGAAGCTTTCTTT
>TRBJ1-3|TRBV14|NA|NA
CASSQETQRRNTIYF
TGTGCCAGCAGCCAAGAGACCCAGCGACGAAACACCATATATTTT
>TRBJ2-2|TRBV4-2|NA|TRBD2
CASSPGTRGAGELFF
TGTGCCAGCAGCCCCGGGACTAGGGGAGCCGGGGAGCTGTTTTTT
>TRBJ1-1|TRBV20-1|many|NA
CSARDWPGGNTEAFF
TGCAGTGCTAGAGATTGGCCGGGCGGGAACACTGAAGCTTTCTTT
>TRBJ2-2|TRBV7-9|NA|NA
CASSLGGRGELFF
TGTGCCAGCAGCTTAGGCGGTCGTGGGGAGCTGTTTTTT
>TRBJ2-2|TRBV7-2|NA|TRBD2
CASSLGGLMVGELFF
TGTGCCAGCAGCTTAGGGGGACTAATGGTCGGGGAGCTGTTTTTT
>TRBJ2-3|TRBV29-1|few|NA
CSVDEDVRWATDTQYF
TGCAGCGTCGATGAGGACGTGCGTTGGGCCACAGATACGCAGTATTTT
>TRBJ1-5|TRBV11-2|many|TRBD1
CASSQAGGSQPQHF
TGTGCCAGCAGCCAAGCAGGGGGTAGTCAGCCCCAGCATTTT
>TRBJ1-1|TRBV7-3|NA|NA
CASSDGGEAFF
TGTGCCAGCAGCGACGGGGGTGAAGCTTTCTTT